Sequencing of this T cell receptor beta chain was carried out in a study of blood T cells in healthy people across ages (dated by TCRdb to the mid-2010s). A note on the overall study: In model experiments, template switching captured about one uniquely barcoded TCR beta cDNA molecule for every two T cells. To track age-related changes in TCR beta repertoire diversity, the study relied on deep sequencing normalized with unique cDNA molecular identifiers. The donors were divided into four age groups: young (average about 16 years), middle-aged (under 40), aged (around 59) and long-lived (about 79). Donors of different ages were randomly distributed across sequencing lanes to avoid experimental bias. Using the same blood draw, the study looked at two additional independent replicas of 1 million unique cDNA reads for two donors, one aged 18 to 30 and the other aged 80 or older.

V has 4 bases trimmed and J has 0 bases trimmed; junction bases matching no gene number 10. Based on the germline V gene, the CDR1 and CDR2 sequences are MGHRA and YSYEKL. The CDR3 sequence holds 18 residues, the cysteine and phenylalanine included. Solely the CDR3 DNA is kept, with 54 bases framed from the first base. The receptor library was made with 5' RACE. The sequencer listed for this sample is Illumina HiSeq 2500. A second PCR of roughly 7 to 11 cycles was run with a J-beta primer mix and a sample-barcoded 5' primer. Each TCR beta cDNA molecule received a unique molecular identifier from a template-switch 5' adaptor carrying 12 random nucleotides. Each sample yielded at least 3 million CDR3-containing paired-end reads. First-strand cDNA synthesis was performed from all RNA using the Mint cDNA synthesis kit, with priming by a TRBC-specific oligonucleotide. After uracil-DNA glycosylase treatment, a first 18-cycle PCR used universal primers M1SS and BC2_uni_R on all cDNA. Turning to the authors' computational methods: For normalization, 1 million high-quality reads were randomly selected from each sample, with every read carrying a distinct molecular identifier. Instead of being binned into consensus sequences, reads that shared molecular identifiers were thrown out. MiTCR, with a Q25 quality threshold and the strictest error-elimination algorithm, was used for CDR3 identification, clonotype clustering and error correction. A nonparametric unseen species model using Euler transformation provided a lower-bound estimate of total TCR beta diversity. TCRdb trimmed public reads at Q25 via fastp, called clones via MiXCR and kept in-frame beta chains. Rows with one shared CDR3 protein collapse into an entry with the most common genes and DNA. Here the V and J calls rest on TCRdb's processing, not on the authors' analysis. The sample data list roughly 1,500,000 distinct CDR3 sequences, and 42% of these were observed just once. Together, the top ten hold 7% to 9.5% of the sample.

Notes on this clonotype: It has no known antigen specificity. Base-call qualities are not available, and no considerably larger clone is one nucleotide away.

The roughly 38 donors, aged roughly 6 to 100 years, were systemically healthy Caucasian individuals from Russia. About 9.6 milliliters of peripheral blood were collected from each donor into EDTA-treated Vacutainer tubes. Ficoll-Paque density-gradient centrifugation was used to isolate PBMCs, with at least 7 million per sample. Total RNA was extracted from PBMCs with Trizol reagent, with at least 5.5 micrograms obtained per sample. Naive CD45RAhigh/CD27high T cell percentages were measured by flow cytometry on a PBMC aliquot from every donor. Overall study outcomes, separate from this receptor: Because profiling used bulk unsorted PBMCs, naive and antigen-experienced compartments could not be compared conclusively. Observed TCR beta diversity correlated strongly with the percentage of naive T cells measured by flow cytometry. Compared with the aged group, the long-lived group had more naive CD4+ T cells, fewer expanded clones and increased TCR diversity, suggesting age selection. Observed TCR beta diversity per million T cells fell roughly linearly with age, and a significant reduction was already apparent by age around 40. Estimates of total diversity based on one million sequenced T cells were regarded as lower bounds and as underestimates. Because the CMV infection status of the donors was unknown, age-related changes in expanded clonotypes may potentially have been confounded.

Recombination linked TRBV4-1 to TRBJ2-2; TRBD1 agrees with 8 junctional bases. The receptor was derived from a woman younger than 30 in good health. Sequencing was performed on blood. The CDR3 reads as follows: CASSRSKQGATNTGELFF. The sequence in DNA is TGCGCCAGCAGCCGTTCAAAGCAGGGGGCGACGAACACCGGGGAGCTGTTTTTT.